Following are 32 T cell receptor beta chains from one sample sequenced in a study of early T cells in non-severe SARS-CoV-2 infection. TCRdb independently ran MiXCR on the 5' RACE reads; one entry per CDR3 protein. The table shows under 45,000 distinct CDR3 sequences, with 6% to 9.5% occurring only once. Sequencing used whole blood, obtained at baseline. Source of these receptors: an adult who was a healthcare worker with PCR-confirmed SARS-CoV-2 infection or an uninfected control (not recorded which).

The V call is TRBV7-2, the J call TRBJ2-3; D may be TRBD1 or TRBD2 (5 bases each). The V gene's germline CDR1 is SGHTA and CDR2 FQGNSA. Trimming cost V 1 base and J 5 bases, with 10 bases left between them. The CDR3 is made up of 14 amino acids. The CDR3 DNA reads as TGTGCCAGCAGCTTAGAAGGTGGGGGAGATACGCAGTATTTT. Amino acids: CASSLEGGGDTQYF.

This clonotype was observed a handful of times. The chain has TRBV10-3 and TRBJ2-7, with D possibly being TRBD1 (6 bases). V was cut by 4 bases and J by 3 bases, with 7 bases left in between. The germline gives CDR1 ENHRY, CDR2 SYGVKD. This CDR3 spans 12 amino acids. The CDR3 DNA reads TGTGCCATCAGTGGGACAGTCTACGAGCAGTACTTC. It yields the protein CAISGTVYEQYF.

The CDR3 protein is CASSQEDGATQYF. The CDR3 DNA reads TGCGCCAGCAGCCAAGAGGATGGGGCTACGCAGTATTTT. This rearrangement joins TRBV4-3 to TRBJ2-3, with D maybe TRBD1 (5 bases). This CDR3 comprises 13 residues. From germline, CDR1 is LGHNA and CDR2 YSLEER. V lost 0 bases and J 8 bases, leaving 9 bases between the germline ends.

The table lists this clonotype with many counts. Mismatch with germline at one junction end may stem from a read error. The chain is built from TRBV12-3 or TRBV12-4 and TRBJ1-4; possibly TRBD1 for D (6 bases). The CDR3 loop spans 14 amino acids. Here the CDR3 DNA reads TGTGCCAGCACCCGGGGGGCCTATAATGAGAAACTGTTTTTT. It encodes CASTRGAYNEKLFF.

This chain connects TRBV6-5 to TRBJ2-3; the D is unclear. This CDR3 comprises 13 residues. CDR1 is MNHEY, CDR2 SVGAGI, per germline. V was cut by 2 bases and J by 14 bases, with 17 bases left in between. The CDR3, as DNA: TGTGCCAGCAGTTACGACCCGGGCGAAGGCATGTATTTT. Translated: CASSYDPGEGMYF.

This clonotype was detected many times. The V gene is TRBV6-5, the J gene TRBJ1-6; maybe TRBD1 (5 bases). Trimming removed 5 bases at V and 6 bases at J, with 14 bases between. The germline V gene encodes CDR1 MNHEY and CDR2 SVGAGI. The CDR3 runs 15 residues. CDR3 sequence reads: CASSRTGLFNSPLHF. DNA for the CDR3: TGTGCCAGCAGTAGAACGGGGCTCTTTAATTCACCCCTCCACTTT.

This clonotype occurred a few times. The chain links TRBV28 to TRBJ2-2, with 7 bases lining up with TRBD1. CDR1 and CDR2 from the germline V gene are MDHEN and SYDVKM. After removal of 6 bases from V and 1 base from J, the junction contained 5 bases not matched to a gene. There are 15 residues in the CDR3. The CDR3 loop is CASSQGDLNTGELFF. CDR3 DNA sequence: TGTGCCAGCAGCCAGGGGGATCTGAACACCGGGGAGCTGTTTTTT.

The genes are TRBV5-4 and TRBJ1-1; weak D call: TRBD1 (5 bases). Germline V lookup: CDR1 SGHNT, CDR2 YYREEE (reference sequence). The CDR3 is 15 residues long. V was pared by 0 bases and J by 0 bases, with 9 bases between. CDR3 sequence: CASSLAGGLNTEAFF. CDR3 coding DNA: TGTGCCAGCAGCTTGGCGGGGGGACTGAACACTGAAGCTTTCTTT.

This sequence joins TRBV2 and TRBJ1-3; D is undetermined. Germline V lookup: CDR1 SNHLY, CDR2 FYNNEI. The ends were cut back, 5 bases at V and 0 bases at J, with 8 bases in the middle. This CDR3 is 14 amino acids long. The CDR3 loop reads CASSPPSSGNTIYF. CDR3 coding DNA: TGTGCCAGCAGTCCGCCGAGCTCTGGAAACACCATATATTTT.

This clonotype came up a few times. The chain combines TRBV20-1 with TRBJ2-3; 11 bases fit TRBD2. CDR1 is DFQATT and CDR2 is SNEGSKA in the germline V gene (reference sequence). V was pared by 6 bases and J by 4 bases, with 9 bases of the junction left unmatched. The CDR3 is 15 residues long. CDR3 coding DNA: TGCAGTGCCATTATAGCGGGGGGGCTGGCAGATACGCAGTATTTT. The encoded protein is CSAIIAGGLADTQYF.

The V call is TRBV6-1, the J call TRBJ1-3; the D is unclear. The CDR3 contains 15 residues. From germline, CDR1 is MNHNS and CDR2 SASEGT. Between the trimmed V and J ends, which lost 3 bases and 6 bases, there was a span of 15 bases. The CDR3 reads CASSEQIGTENTIYF. DNA for the CDR3: TGTGCCAGCAGTGAGCAAATTGGTACGGAAAACACCATATATTTT.

This clonotype showed up many times. V gene TRBV25-1 combines with J gene TRBJ1-1, with no clear D. Trimming stripped 1 base from V and 6 bases from J, with 12 bases between. The CDR3 sequence is 14 residues long. Germline CDR1 reads MGHDK; CDR2 reads SYGVNS. As DNA, the CDR3 is TGTGCCAGCAGTGAATTGCAGGAGGGATCTGAAGCTTTCTTT. Amino acid sequence: CASSELQEGSEAFF.

This clonotype appeared a few times. The chain joins TRBV23-1 to TRBJ2-2; 10 nucleotides agree with TRBD1. TRBV23-1 is classed as an ORF, of uncertain function. This CDR3 spans 16 amino acids. V shed 4 bases and J 4 bases; nucleotides not matched to a gene: 6. CDR3 protein: CASSRDRGPVTGELFF. The CDR3 DNA is TGCGCCAGCAGTCGCGACAGGGGGCCGGTCACCGGGGAGCTGTTTTTT.

The chain combines TRBV3-1 with TRBJ2-7; TRBD1 matches at 7 bases. Trimming at V came to 1 base and at J to 3 bases, leaving 9 bases not matched to a gene. Germline V gene data show CDR1 as LGHDT and CDR2 as YNNKEL (reference sequence). The CDR3 has 16 residues. CDR3 coding DNA: TGTGCCAGCAGCCAAGGGTACAGGGGTGGACACTACGAGCAGTACTTC. It codes for CASSQGYRGGHYEQYF.

This clonotype was detected a few times. This CDR3 is CASSYQLNTEAFF. DNA of the CDR3: TGTGCCAGCAGTTACCAGCTGAACACTGAAGCTTTCTTT. V usage is TRBV6-5 and J usage is TRBJ1-1, with no clear D. This CDR3 spans 13 amino acids. Looked up from germline, CDR1 is MNHEY and CDR2 is SVGAGI. Trimming left V 2 bases short and J 0 bases short, with 4 bases between.

With respect to this clonotype: A much larger clonotype is one base distant, so this may be a read error. The rearrangement links TRBV7-6 to TRBJ2-1, with 9 bases fitting TRBD2. The CDR3 totals 17 residues. The J segment lost 3 bases and the V segment lost 2 bases, leaving 8 bases of the junction unmatched. The germline gives CDR1 SGHVS, CDR2 FNYEAQ. CDR3 protein: CASSLRAGTSSYNEQFF. Here the CDR3 DNA reads TGTGCCAGCAGCTTACGGGCCGGGACTAGCAGCTACAATGAGCAGTTCTTC.

By its share, this clonotype is medium-sized (0.01 to 0.1%). This chain uses TRBV7-6 with TRBJ2-3, with TRBD1 as a possible D gene (6 bases). V was clipped by 5 bases and J by 14 bases, with 20 bases between them. Per germline, CDR1 SGHVS and CDR2 FNYEAQ. This CDR3 is 13 amino acids long. The CDR3 DNA reads TGTGCCAGCAGCCCAACGGGACATTTAGCGACGTATTTT. It is translated as CASSPTGHLATYF.

This clonotype was detected ten times or more. The V call is TRBV7-2, the J call TRBJ2-7; D uncertain. V was cut by 4 bases and J by 12 bases, with 7 bases left in between. Germline CDR1 reads SGHTA; CDR2 reads FQGNSA. This CDR3 comprises 9 residues. As DNA, the CDR3 is TGTGCCAGCAGCTCCTGGGGGTACTTC. Its translation is CASSSWGYF. Drawing the rest from reference TRBV7-2 and TRBJ2-7, the complete variable domain is GAGVSQSPSNKVTEKGKDVELRCDPISGHTALYWYRQSLGQGLEFLIYFQGNSAPDKSGLPSDRFSAERTGGSVSTLTIQRTQQEDSAVYLCASSSWGYFGPGTRLTVT.

The chain links TRBV27 to TRBJ2-5; 8 positions agree with TRBD1. With 4 bases clipped from V and 4 bases from J, the junction kept 5 bases outside the gene matches. CDR1 is MNHEY, CDR2 SMNVEV, per germline (reference sequence). CDR3 length: 14 residues. This CDR3 is CASSSTGTGETQYF. The CDR3 nucleotides read TGTGCCAGCAGTTCAACAGGGACAGGAGAGACCCAGTACTTC.

The V and J genes are TRBV4-1 and TRBJ2-5, with D tentatively TRBD1 (5 bases). The CDR3 covers 15 residues. Trimming removed 0 bases from V and 5 bases from J, with 13 bases in between. The germline V gene has CDR1 MGHRA and CDR2 YSYEKL. CDR3 nucleotides: TGCGCCAGCAGCCAAGAAGGCAGGGCAGGGGAGACCCAGTACTTC. It encodes CASSQEGRAGETQYF.

This clonotype was picked up a small number of times. The rearrangement joins TRBV6-2 or TRBV6-3 to TRBJ2-5; 7 positions match TRBD2. The CDR3 extends over 15 amino acids. CDR1 and CDR2 from the germline V gene are MNHEY and SVGEGT. The V gene end was trimmed by 6 bases and the J gene end by 1 base; junction bases not matched to a gene: 8. The CDR3 coding sequence is TGTGCCAGCAGCCCCGGGACTACCCGCCAAGAGACCCAGTACTTC. Protein sequence: CASSPGTTRQETQYF.

Comment on this clonotype: A clone one base away is much larger, so this may be a read error. The chain carries TRBV6-2 or TRBV6-3 and TRBJ2-3, with D perhaps assigned TRBD1 or TRBD2 (5 bases each). This CDR3 region has 14 residues. V was shortened by 5 bases and J by 2 bases, with 11 bases between the two germline ends. Germline assignment: CDR1 MNHEY and CDR2 SVGEGT. CDR3 coding DNA: TGTGCCAGCAGTATGGGGGAGACCACAGATACGCAGTATTTT. It encodes CASSMGETTDTQYF.

This clonotype was recorded a few times. The J gene is TRBJ1-2, the V gene TRBV7-2, with 7 bases that match TRBD1. There are 14 residues in the CDR3. Unmatched junction bases numbered 5, after V lost 2 bases and J lost 5 bases. Germline CDR1 SGHTA, CDR2 FQGNSA. This CDR3 is CASSLRDSQYGYTF. CDR3 nucleotides: TGTGCCAGCAGCTTAAGGGACAGCCAATATGGCTACACCTTC. Full variable domain (outside the CDR3, taken from reference TRBV7-2 and TRBJ1-2): GAGVSQSPSNKVTEKGKDVELRCDPISGHTALYWYRQSLGQGLEFLIYFQGNSAPDKSGLPSDRFSAERTGGSVSTLTIQRTQQEDSAVYLCASSLRDSQYGYTFGSGTRLTVV.

This clonotype has a count of ten or more. The rearrangement joins TRBV30 to TRBJ2-1; the match to TRBD1 covers 8 bases. This CDR3 region has 13 residues. Germline V gene lookup returns CDR1 GTSNPN and CDR2 SVGIG (reference sequence). V dropped 8 bases and J dropped 1; count of bases not matched to a gene: 4. Here the CDR3 reads CAQDRGSYNEQFF. CDR3 nucleotides: TGTGCCCAAGACAGGGGTTCCTACAATGAGCAGTTCTTC.

The gene calls are TRBV10-3 and TRBJ2-3; TRBD1 might be the D (5 bases). Trimming stripped 4 bases from V and 6 bases from J, with 17 bases between. The CDR3 covers 15 residues. Germline CDR1 reads ENHRY; CDR2 reads SYGVKD. CDR3 bases: TGTGCCATCAGTGGGGTGGGGCTCCTCGCGGATACGCAGTATTTT. Amino acid sequence: CAISGVGLLADTQYF.

In this sample, this clonotype turned up a few times. The V and J genes are TRBV18 and TRBJ1-3, with 8 bases identical to TRBD1. Per the germline V gene, CDR1 is KGHSH and CDR2 is LQKENI. Germline trimming cut 2 bases from V and 4 bases from J; bases unmatched to any gene: 16. The CDR3 has 19 amino acids. The CDR3 loop is CASSPTRLGQGGVGNTIYF. CDR3 DNA sequence: TGTGCCAGCTCACCAACAAGGCTCGGACAGGGAGGAGTCGGAAACACCATATATTTT.

This clonotype was detected a few times. The chain links TRBV9 to TRBJ1-6; D is unclear. Germline V CDR1 and CDR2: SGDLS, YYNGEE. V dropped 1 base and J dropped 6 bases, with 8 bases sitting between them. The CDR3 sequence is 14 residues long. The CDR3 nucleotides read TGTGCCAGCAGCGTATCAGACCTTAATTCACCCCTCCACTTT. Encoded protein: CASSVSDLNSPLHF.

There are many counts of this clonotype. The rearrangement joins TRBV6-6 to TRBJ2-7, with D tentatively TRBD1 (5 bases). Germline V lookup: CDR1 MNHNY, CDR2 SVGAGI (reference sequence). With 6 bases removed from V and 5 bases from J, the gap between germline ends came to 11 bases. There are 12 residues in the CDR3. CDR3 region: CASRTETDEQYF. The CDR3 DNA follows: TGTGCCAGCAGGACGGAGACAGACGAGCAGTACTTC.

This clonotype appeared many times. The chain employs TRBV6-6 and TRBJ2-7, with D uncertain. This CDR3 is 12 amino acids long. From germline, CDR1 is MNHNY and CDR2 SVGAGI (reference sequence). Trimming stripped 6 bases from V and 9 bases from J, with 15 bases between. In DNA form, the CDR3 reads TGTGCCAGCAGCCCCGGCGCGGTCCTGCAGTACTTC. This sequence encodes CASSPGAVLQYF.

The V call is TRBV2, the J call TRBJ2-1; 10 bases fit TRBD2. Germline V gene sequence: CDR1 SNHLY, CDR2 FYNNEI. The CDR3 consists of 18 residues. The trim removed 3 bases at V and 0 bases at J, leaving 8 bases unmatched. In DNA, the CDR3 is TGTGCCAGCAGTGACTGGGCTAGCGGGGGCTTCTCCTACAATGAGCAGTTCTTC. Translation gives CASSDWASGGFSYNEQFF.

This clonotype was counted ten times or more. The CDR3, as DNA: TGTGCTAGTGGTTTGGACAGGGGGTACGAGCAGTACTTC. Translation: CASGLDRGYEQYF. The chain couples TRBV12-5 to TRBJ2-7; TRBD1 aligns across 8 bases. The J segment lost 4 bases and the V segment lost 1 base, leaving 0 bases of the junction unmatched. CDR1 LGHNT and CDR2 FRNRAP come from the germline V gene. This CDR3 region has 13 residues.

The chain joins TRBV11-2 to TRBJ2-7; no clear D. Trimming removed 5 bases from V and 4 bases from J, with 9 bases in between. CDR1 is SGHAT, CDR2 FQNNGV, per germline. This CDR3 is 12 amino acids long. CDR3 amino acids: CASSLRSYEQYF. The CDR3 DNA reads as TGTGCCAGCAGCCTCAGGTCTTACGAGCAGTACTTC.